These T cell receptor beta chains were read from a single sample in a study of blood T cells in healthy people across ages. TCRdb used MiXCR to reprocess the 5' RACE reads, holding one entry per CDR3 protein. Of approximately 2,000,000 distinct CDR3 sequences listed, around 40% were seen once; the top ten hold more than 20%. The sample was blood. The receptors were sampled from a human donor in good health. The CDR3 runs from the conserved cysteine through the conserved F or W. The order of the fields is J gene, D gene, clone size, V gene, CDR3 DNA, CDR3 protein. A D gene is named only where the DNA matches it firmly. Clone size is stated in some rows and not others, as once, few, many or a class when expanded.

j_call: TRBJ2-1
d_call: -
clone_size: few
v_call: TRBV29-1
cdr3_nt: TGCTCTATACATTGGGGGGGCCGAGATTACAATGAGCAGTTCTTC
cdr3_aa: CSIHWGGRDYNEQFF

j_call: TRBJ2-5
d_call: -
clone_size: -
v_call: TRBV7-2
cdr3_nt: TGTGCCAGCTCCCGCCTAATAGGGGCCCAGTACTTC
cdr3_aa: CASSRLIGAQYF

j_call: TRBJ1-2
d_call: TRBD1
clone_size: -
v_call: TRBV20-1
cdr3_nt: TGCAGTGCTAGATCAAGGGGGCTCGGTGGCTACACCTTC
cdr3_aa: CSARSRGLGGYTF

j_call: TRBJ1-2
d_call: -
clone_size: few
v_call: TRBV4-1
cdr3_nt: TGCGCCAGCAGCCCATATGACACCTATGGCTACACCTTC
cdr3_aa: CASSPYDTYGYTF

j_call: TRBJ2-5
d_call: TRBD1
clone_size: few
v_call: TRBV2
cdr3_nt: TGTGCCAGCAGGGATACATCCGGGACAGGGCAAGAGACCCAGTACTTC
cdr3_aa: CASRDTSGTGQETQYF

j_call: TRBJ2-5
d_call: -
clone_size: -
v_call: TRBV6-5
cdr3_nt: TGTGCCAGCACAGGGGATCCCTGGGAGGAGCAGTACTTC
cdr3_aa: CASTGDPWEEQYF

j_call: TRBJ2-3
d_call: -
clone_size: once
v_call: TRBV20-1
cdr3_nt: TGCAGTGCTAGAGAGGGGAATACGCAGTATTTT
cdr3_aa: CSAREGNTQYF

j_call: TRBJ1-1
d_call: -
clone_size: -
v_call: TRBV10-3
cdr3_nt: TGTGCCATCAGTGGGGGGCAGGACGCTTTCTTT
cdr3_aa: CAISGGQDAFF

j_call: TRBJ2-3
d_call: -
clone_size: few
v_call: TRBV20-1
cdr3_nt: TGCAGTGCTAGAGCCCCAGACAGAGGCACAGATACGCAGTATTTT
cdr3_aa: CSARAPDRGTDTQYF

j_call: TRBJ1-5
d_call: -
clone_size: few
v_call: TRBV7-2
cdr3_nt: TGTGCCAGCAGCCTATTAATCCGGGACGGGCACAATCAGCCCCAGCATTTT
cdr3_aa: CASSLLIRDGHNQPQHF

j_call: TRBJ2-1
d_call: -
clone_size: few
v_call: TRBV30
cdr3_nt: TGTGCCTGGAGTGTACACGGGGTCGATGAGCAGTTCTTC
cdr3_aa: CAWSVHGVDEQFF

j_call: TRBJ2-7
d_call: -
clone_size: few
v_call: TRBV4-3
cdr3_nt: TGCGCCAGCAGCCAATCCGGGACACCGAAATACGAGCAGTACTTC
cdr3_aa: CASSQSGTPKYEQYF

j_call: TRBJ2-5
d_call: TRBD1
clone_size: few
v_call: TRBV4-1
cdr3_nt: TGCGCCAGCAGCCAAGCCGGGACAGGGGAGTTAGAGACCCAGTACTTC
cdr3_aa: CASSQAGTGELETQYF

j_call: TRBJ2-7
d_call: -
clone_size: -
v_call: TRBV28
cdr3_nt: TGTGCCAGCAGTTTAGATCGGAACAGGTCCTACGAGCAGTACTTC
cdr3_aa: CASSLDRNRSYEQYF

j_call: TRBJ2-1
d_call: -
clone_size: -
v_call: TRBV3-1
cdr3_nt: TGTGCCAGCAGCCAAGTAGAGCTGCGAGGCGAGCAGTTCTTC
cdr3_aa: CASSQVELRGEQFF

j_call: TRBJ2-7
d_call: TRBD1
clone_size: -
v_call: TRBV7-8
cdr3_nt: TGTGCCAGCAGCAAAGGGGACAGGGGTCACGAGCAGTACTTC
cdr3_aa: CASSKGDRGHEQYF

j_call: TRBJ1-1
d_call: -
clone_size: -
v_call: TRBV15
cdr3_nt: TGTGCCACCAGCAGAAGGGGAACTGAAGCTTTCTTT
cdr3_aa: CATSRRGTEAFF

j_call: TRBJ1-2
d_call: -
clone_size: -
v_call: TRBV27
cdr3_nt: TGTGCCAGCAGTTCGTTAGTGGGGAAAATCTCGCTACGTGGCTACACCTTC
cdr3_aa: CASSSLVGKISLRGYTF

j_call: TRBJ1-2
d_call: -
clone_size: -
v_call: TRBV4-1
cdr3_nt: TGCGCCAGCAGCCACAATCGGGTAGCTAACTATGGCTACACCTTC
cdr3_aa: CASSHNRVANYGYTF

j_call: TRBJ1-5
d_call: -
clone_size: -
v_call: TRBV6-6
cdr3_nt: TGTGCCGCCTCAACCCCCAATCAGCCCCAGCATTTT
cdr3_aa: CAASTPNQPQHF

j_call: TRBJ2-1
d_call: -
clone_size: -
v_call: TRBV12-3/TRBV12-4
cdr3_nt: TGTACCAGCAGTCCCGGGTGGGATGAGCAGTTCTTC
cdr3_aa: CTSSPGWDEQFF

j_call: TRBJ2-1
d_call: -
clone_size: -
v_call: TRBV9
cdr3_nt: TGTGCCAGCAGCGTAAGGGACATCTCCTACAATAAGCAGTTCTTC
cdr3_aa: CASSVRDISYNKQFF

j_call: TRBJ2-3
d_call: TRBD2
clone_size: -
v_call: TRBV29-1
cdr3_nt: TGCAGCGTTAGCGGGGGGAGCACAGATACGCAGTATTTT
cdr3_aa: CSVSGGSTDTQYF

j_call: TRBJ2-5
d_call: -
clone_size: -
v_call: TRBV7-9
cdr3_nt: TGTGCCAGCAGCCCTTCCCGGGGGAGGCAAGAGACCCAGTACTTC
cdr3_aa: CASSPSRGRQETQYF

j_call: TRBJ1-2
d_call: -
clone_size: many
v_call: TRBV2
cdr3_nt: TGTGCCAGCAGTGCCCTTGGGGGGCTGGATGGCTACACCTTC
cdr3_aa: CASSALGGLDGYTF

j_call: TRBJ2-3
d_call: -
clone_size: many
v_call: TRBV29-1
cdr3_nt: TGCAGCGTTGAAGCGGGGGTAGAGCGGGCAGATACGCAGTATTTT
cdr3_aa: CSVEAGVERADTQYF

j_call: TRBJ1-5
d_call: -
clone_size: -
v_call: TRBV5-1
cdr3_nt: TGCGCCAGCAGCCCAGACCCTCGAAGGGATCAGCCCCAGCATTTT
cdr3_aa: CASSPDPRRDQPQHF

j_call: TRBJ2-4
d_call: -
clone_size: many
v_call: TRBV15
cdr3_nt: TGTGCCACCAGCAGAAGTAGGGGAACCAAAAACATTCAGTACTTC
cdr3_aa: CATSRSRGTKNIQYF

j_call: TRBJ2-1
d_call: TRBD1
clone_size: once
v_call: TRBV13
cdr3_nt: TGTGCCAGCAGCTCAAAAGATGGGACAGAGATAGTTCGCTCCTACAATGAGCAGTTCTTC
cdr3_aa: CASSSKDGTEIVRSYNEQFF

j_call: TRBJ2-5
d_call: TRBD1
clone_size: few
v_call: TRBV6-1
cdr3_nt: TGTGCCACCTTAAGGGGGCACAACCAAGAGACCCAGTACTTC
cdr3_aa: CATLRGHNQETQYF

j_call: TRBJ1-2
d_call: -
clone_size: -
v_call: TRBV16
cdr3_nt: TGTGCCAGCAGCCACGAGGGGCGGTATGGCTACACCTTC
cdr3_aa: CASSHEGRYGYTF

j_call: TRBJ1-2
d_call: -
clone_size: -
v_call: TRBV10-3
cdr3_nt: TGTGCCATCCAAGGGCAGGGTTTATCTAACTATGGCTACACCTTC
cdr3_aa: CAIQGQGLSNYGYTF

j_call: TRBJ2-7
d_call: TRBD1
clone_size: -
v_call: TRBV9
cdr3_nt: TGTGCCAGCAGCTTAGGACAGGGGGCTTCTGAAGAGCAGTACTTC
cdr3_aa: CASSLGQGASEEQYF

j_call: TRBJ1-2
d_call: -
clone_size: many
v_call: TRBV5-6
cdr3_nt: TGTGCCAGCAGCCAGACAGGTCTTAGGAACTATGGCTACACCTTC
cdr3_aa: CASSQTGLRNYGYTF

j_call: TRBJ1-2
d_call: -
clone_size: few
v_call: TRBV6-5
cdr3_nt: TGTGCCAGCAGTTCCGAAGGACCTTGGAGTGGCTACACCTTC
cdr3_aa: CASSSEGPWSGYTF

j_call: TRBJ1-1
d_call: -
clone_size: few
v_call: TRBV6-5
cdr3_nt: TGTGCCAGCAGGGCCGGACAGACTCACACTGAAGCTTTCTTT
cdr3_aa: CASRAGQTHTEAFF

j_call: TRBJ1-6
d_call: TRBD1
clone_size: -
v_call: TRBV27
cdr3_nt: TGTGCCAGCAGTTTATCGATTACACAGGGGGTTAATTCACCCCTCCACTTT
cdr3_aa: CASSLSITQGVNSPLHF